This T cell receptor (beta chain) was identified during a study of identifying expanded T cells in peripheral blood. The protocol was immunoSEQ multiplex PCR, while the TCRdb copy is restricted to in-frame clones and leaves out a portion. The sample has 120,000 or so clones, approximately 80% seen once. This CDR3 comprises 15 residues. V shed 1 base and J shed 4 bases, with 12 bases lying between them. Germline lookup yields CDR1 SGHAT and CDR2 FQNNGV. The gene calls are TRBV11-2 and TRBJ2-3; possible D gene TRBD1, 5 bases. This receptor was obtained from a person aged 18 to 70 in good health. The material sequenced was blood. CDR3 sequence: CASSLVTGFPDTQYF. The DNA of the CDR3 is TGTGCCAGCAGCTTAGTAACAGGTTTTCCAGATACGCAGTATTTT.